The present entry profiles one T cell receptor beta chain with its context. The V gene end was trimmed by 8 bases and the J gene end by 7 bases; junction bases not matched to a gene: 12. From germline, CDR1 is SNHLY and CDR2 FYNNEI. The CDR3 spans 14 residues. This record belongs to a study of blood T cell repertoires in COVID-19. Looking at the study overall: Spain, Italy and the United States supplied samples that represented acute and convalescent COVID-19. T cells, B-cell-depleted T cells, or PBMCs supplied cDNA or gDNA.

As processed by the authors: Amplification with reference gene primers provided the estimates of nucleated cell counts. Only in-frame clones appear in the TCRdb table, and some are missing; sequencing was by immunoSEQ multiplex PCR. V, J and clone size were drawn from that table, and D and trimming were deduced from the DNA. The table records 25,000 to 35,000 clones, 72% of them present only once. This chain connects TRBV2 to TRBJ1-2; TRBD1 matches at 8 bases. The sequence was collected from a boy between 2 and 10 years old with active or convalescent COVID-19. The sequencing input was peripheral blood. CDR3 region: CASDPSDRVGGYTF. The CDR3, as DNA: TGTGCCAGCGACCCATCGGACAGGGTTGGTGGCTACACCTTC.